The 26 T cell receptor beta chains listed next were all sequenced from one sample in a study of blood T cell repertoires in COVID-19. Measured with immunoSEQ multiplex PCR; TCRdb has only the in-frame clones, and not every one. The sample lists some 310,000 clones; nearly 90% were seen once. The sample taken for sequencing was peripheral blood. Source of these receptors: a woman aged 40 to 50 with COVID-19, enrolled during active disease.

Comment on this clone: This same CDR3 is encoded by further DNA sequences in the sample. The chain combines TRBV5-1 with TRBJ2-3, with 16 bases identical to TRBD2. This CDR3 is built from 18 residues. V lost 4 bases and J lost 3; bases outside the gene matches: 8. Germline V lookup: CDR1 SGHRS, CDR2 YFSETQ. CDR3 coding DNA: TGCGCCAGCAGCCCGGGACTAGCGGGAGGGCCAGGGACAGATACGCAGTATTTT. Translation: CASSPGLAGGPGTDTQYF.

The rearrangement links TRBV27 to TRBJ2-7; tentatively, D is TRBD1 (6 bases). Germline assignment: CDR1 MNHEY and CDR2 SMNVEV (reference sequence). The length of the CDR3 is 15 residues. Trimming cost V 2 bases and J 0 bases, with 11 bases left between them. CDR3 DNA sequence: TGTGCCAGCAGTTTAGAGGCAGGGGCCTCCTACGAGCAGTACTTC. Translating it yields CASSLEAGASYEQYF.

The rearrangement links TRBV2 to TRBJ1-1; D unresolved. This CDR3 spans 14 amino acids. The germline V gene encodes CDR1 SNHLY and CDR2 FYNNEI. Trimming left V 8 bases short and J 4 bases short, with 17 bases between. For the CDR3, the DNA is TGTGCCAGCGGTATGGTGTCAATGAGCACTGAAGCTTTCTTT. Translating gives CASGMVSMSTEAFF.

The V gene is TRBV27, the J gene TRBJ1-1, with 12 bases fitting TRBD1. The CDR3 has 16 residues. V was pared by 4 bases and J by 4 bases, with 7 bases of the junction left unmatched. CDR1 and CDR2 (germline): MNHEY, SMNVEV (reference sequence). The CDR3 nucleotides read TGTGCCAGCAGTTCCTCTACGGGACAGGGGGCCACTGAAGCTTTCTTT. It translates to CASSSSTGQGATEAFF.

The chain links TRBV11-3 to TRBJ1-6; maybe TRBD1 (5 bases). The CDR3 is 14 amino acids. Germline CDR1 SGHNT, CDR2 YENEEA. Trimming cost V 4 bases and J 4 bases, with 8 bases left between them. The CDR3 DNA reads TGTGCCAGCAGCTACGACAGTTATAATTCACCCCTCCACTTT. It is translated as CASSYDSYNSPLHF.

This rearrangement joins TRBV7-9 to TRBJ2-7; no clear D. The germline gives CDR1 SEHNR, CDR2 FQNEAQ (reference sequence). The germline V and J ends were trimmed by 1 base and 0 bases, with 7 bases remaining between them. This CDR3 comprises 14 residues. Here the CDR3 reads CASSLDRSSYEQYF. The CDR3 DNA follows: TGTGCCAGCAGCTTAGACCGGAGCTCCTACGAGCAGTACTTC.

V and J are TRBV3-1 (or the pseudogene TRBV3-2) and TRBJ1-3; D is perhaps TRBD1 (6 bases). The CDR3 runs 16 residues. Trimming removed 1 base from V and 3 bases from J, with 13 bases in between. Germline CDR1 and CDR2: LGHDT and YNNKEL (reference sequence). The DNA for the CDR3 is TGTGCCAGCAGCCAAGTCGGGGGGGCGGTTGGAAACACCATATATTTT. Translating it yields CASSQVGGAVGNTIYF.

This rearrangement joins TRBV5-1 to TRBJ1-1; 9 nucleotides align to TRBD1. CDR1 and CDR2 from the germline V gene are SGHRS and YFSETQ. The CDR3 spans 14 residues. V shed 7 bases, J shed 4 bases, and the junction held 8 bases outside the gene matches. The CDR3 nucleotides read TGCGCCAGCGCTGCCGGGACAGGGACCACTGAAGCTTTCTTT. This codes for CASAAGTGTTEAFF.

The chain uses TRBV6-2 or TRBV6-3 and TRBJ2-7, with D possibly being TRBD1 (6 bases). The germline V and J ends were trimmed by 2 bases and 6 bases, with 11 bases remaining between them. The CDR3 runs to 13 residues. Germline V CDR1 and CDR2: MNHEY, SVGEGT. The CDR3 nucleotides are TGTGCCAGCAGTTACCGCTCCAGGGGCGAGCAGTACTTC. This codes for CASSYRSRGEQYF.

J is TRBJ2-3 and V is TRBV5-1; 12 bases agree with TRBD2. With 2 bases clipped from V and 4 bases from J, the junction kept 5 bases outside the gene matches. This CDR3 has 16 amino acids. The germline V gene has CDR1 SGHRS and CDR2 YFSETQ. Written as DNA, the CDR3 is TGCGCCAGCAGCTTAGGACTAGCGGGACTCGCAGATACGCAGTATTTT. Amino acid sequence: CASSLGLAGLADTQYF.

This rearrangement joins TRBV18 to TRBJ1-1; 7 nucleotides line up with TRBD1. V was pared by 2 bases and J by 0 bases, with 3 bases of the junction left unmatched. Germline CDR1 is KGHSH and CDR2 is LQKENI. The CDR3 spans 15 residues. CDR3 DNA: TGTGCCAGCTCACCAACAGGGGTGGTGAACACTGAAGCTTTCTTT. This codes for CASSPTGVVNTEAFF. The whole variable domain, filled in from reference TRBV18 and TRBJ1-1, reads NAGVMQNPRHLVRRRGQEARLRCSPMKGHSHVYWYRQLPEEGLKFMVYLQKENIIDESGMPKERFSAEFPKEGPSILRIQQVVRGDSAAYFCASSPTGVVNTEAFFGQGTRLTVV.

The chain links TRBV5-6 to TRBJ2-1; perhaps TRBD2 as D (6 bases). The CDR3 contains 14 residues. V lost 4 bases and J 8 bases, leaving 16 bases between the germline ends. Germline values: CDR1 SGHDT, CDR2 YYEEEE. The chain's CDR3 is CASSEGLLTDEQFF. CDR3 DNA: TGTGCCAGCAGCGAGGGACTCCTTACAGATGAGCAGTTCTTC.

The chain employs TRBV7-9 and TRBJ2-2; tentatively, D is TRBD1 (5 bases). CDR1 is SEHNR and CDR2 is FQNEAQ in the germline V gene (reference sequence). The CDR3 length is 15 residues. The germline V and J ends were trimmed by 5 bases and 1 base, with 11 bases remaining between them. The CDR3 reads CASSPTQGNTGELFF. In DNA, the CDR3 is TGTGCCAGCAGCCCTACCCAGGGGAACACCGGGGAGCTGTTTTTT. Drawing the rest from reference TRBV7-9 and TRBJ2-2, the complete variable domain is DTGVSQNPRHKITKRGQNVTFRCDPISEHNRLYWYRQTLGQGPEFLTYFQNEAQLEKSRLLSDRFSAERPKGSFSTLEIQRTEQGDSAMYLCASSPTQGNTGELFFGEGSRLTVL.

This clone was recorded once. The rearrangement uses TRBV11-2 and TRBJ2-2; 15 nucleotides agree with TRBD2. Losses at the gene ends were 4 bases for V and 5 bases for J; bases not matched to a gene: 2. The germline gives CDR1 SGHAT, CDR2 FQNNGV. The CDR3 length is 16 residues. The DNA of the CDR3 is TGTGCCAGCAGCTCCGGACTAGCGGGAGGGACCGGGGAGCTGTTTTTT. Protein product: CASSSGLAGGTGELFF.

The chain employs TRBV6-5 and TRBJ2-1; 7 nucleotides align to TRBD2. The CDR3 covers 14 residues. V shed 4 bases and J 9 bases; nucleotides not matched to a gene: 9. Germline loops: CDR1 MNHEY, CDR2 SVGAGI. The CDR3 DNA reads TGTGCCAGCAGTTTTCGTCTAGCGGTAGGTGAGCAGTTCTTC. Residues: CASSFRLAVGEQFF.

A few counts support this clone. The chain employs TRBV7-9 and TRBJ2-7, with 11 bases that match TRBD1. Germline V gene lookup returns CDR1 SEHNR and CDR2 FQNEAQ (reference sequence). The junction had 2 bases not matched to a gene; V was cut back by 0 bases and J by 7 bases. This CDR3 contains 14 residues. CDR3 coding DNA: TGTGCCAGCAGCTTAGCGGGGGACAGGGGGGAGCAGTACTTC. It translates to CASSLAGDRGEQYF.

The CDR3 bases are TGTGCCAGCAGTGTAGTCTACAATGAGCAGTTCTTC. This encodes CASSVVYNEQFF. The chain couples TRBV28 to TRBJ2-1; D call uncertain. The CDR3 is made up of 12 amino acids. V was trimmed by 5 bases and J by 3 bases, leaving 5 bases between them. Germline V CDR1 and CDR2: MDHEN, SYDVKM.

This chain links TRBV19 with TRBJ2-2; D gene unclear. Deletions cut 5 bases from V and 3 bases from J, with 13 bases between. Looked up from germline, CDR1 is LNHDA and CDR2 is SQIVND (reference sequence). The CDR3 has 15 amino acids. The CDR3: CASSRSLVYTGELFF. CDR3 nucleotide sequence: TGTGCCAGTAGTCGCTCCTTAGTATACACCGGGGAGCTGTTTTTT.

The rearrangement uses TRBV20-1 and TRBJ2-1; weak D call: TRBD1 (5 bases). The germline V and J ends were trimmed by 1 base and 11 bases, with 9 bases remaining between them. The CDR3 length is 11 residues. Germline-derived CDR1 and CDR2 are DFQATT and SNEGSKA (reference sequence). As DNA, the CDR3 is TGCAGTGCTAGAGGGGGCGGTAAGCAGTTCTTC. It encodes CSARGGGKQFF.

This clone has a handful of counts. The chain uses TRBV14 and TRBJ1-3; D perhaps matches TRBD1 (6 bases). This CDR3 region has 14 residues. CDR1 is SGHDN, CDR2 FVKESK, per germline. The V end was cut by 4 bases, the J end by 2 bases, with 9 bases between. The CDR3 DNA is TGTGCCAGCAGCCGCGGGGGCGCTGGAAACACCATATATTTT. Translating gives CASSRGGAGNTIYF.

The V call is TRBV7-8, the J call TRBJ1-1; 9 nucleotides line up with TRBD1. V lost 5 bases, J lost 5 bases, and 15 bases stayed unmatched. The CDR3 contains 17 residues. The germline gives CDR1 SGHVS, CDR2 FQNEAQ. CDR3 nucleotides: TGTGCCAGCAGCCGTCCTAACGTTAGGGACAGGGATACTGAAGCTTTCTTT. The encoded protein is CASSRPNVRDRDTEAFF.

The chain recombines TRBV6-2 or TRBV6-3 with TRBJ1-4; D is unresolved. The germline gives CDR1 MNHEY, CDR2 SVGEGT. The V end lost 6 bases, the J end lost 8 bases, and 16 bases lay between the germline ends. This CDR3 has 14 residues. The CDR3 bases are TGTGCCAGCAGCCCGGCGGGCTTAAGGGAAAAACTGTTTTTT. Translated: CASSPAGLREKLFF.

Only a few counts were recorded for this clone. The chain's CDR3 is CASSLEQGAVDEQYF. For the CDR3, the DNA is TGTGCCAGCAGCCTGGAACAGGGGGCTGTCGACGAGCAGTACTTC. V usage is TRBV7-9 and J usage is TRBJ2-7; 9 nucleotides line up with TRBD1. The CDR3 runs to 15 residues. The germline CDR1 and CDR2 sequences are SEHNR and FQNEAQ (reference sequence). V trimming: 5 bases; J trimming: 5 bases; junction bases outside the gene matches: 10.

The chain carries TRBV5-5 and TRBJ2-3; TRBD2 aligns across 7 bases. The trim removed 0 bases at V and 4 bases at J, leaving 5 bases unmatched. Germline CDR1 SGHKS, CDR2 YYEKEE (reference sequence). The CDR3 runs 15 residues. Written as DNA, the CDR3 is TGTGCCAGCAGCTTGGCCGGGGGGTCTCCAGATACGCAGTATTTT. This gives the protein CASSLAGGSPDTQYF.

The chain is built from TRBV7-9 and TRBJ2-1; 11 nucleotides match TRBD2. V dropped 1 base and J dropped 7; count of bases not matched to a gene: 3. CDR3 length equals 15 residues. Germline values: CDR1 SEHNR, CDR2 FQNEAQ (reference sequence). CDR3 in amino acids: CASSLVAGGHNEQFF. CDR3 DNA sequence: TGTGCCAGCAGCTTAGTAGCGGGAGGGCATAATGAGCAGTTCTTC.

The rearrangement links TRBV7-9 to TRBJ2-3; D is unclear. Per the germline V gene, CDR1 is SEHNR and CDR2 is FQNEAQ (reference sequence). The CDR3 spans 15 residues. V lost 8 bases and J 1 base, leaving 16 bases between the germline ends. The CDR3 coding sequence is TGTGCCAGCGGTCGTGTAGCTGAGGGCACAGATACGCAGTATTTT. Amino acids: CASGRVAEGTDTQYF.